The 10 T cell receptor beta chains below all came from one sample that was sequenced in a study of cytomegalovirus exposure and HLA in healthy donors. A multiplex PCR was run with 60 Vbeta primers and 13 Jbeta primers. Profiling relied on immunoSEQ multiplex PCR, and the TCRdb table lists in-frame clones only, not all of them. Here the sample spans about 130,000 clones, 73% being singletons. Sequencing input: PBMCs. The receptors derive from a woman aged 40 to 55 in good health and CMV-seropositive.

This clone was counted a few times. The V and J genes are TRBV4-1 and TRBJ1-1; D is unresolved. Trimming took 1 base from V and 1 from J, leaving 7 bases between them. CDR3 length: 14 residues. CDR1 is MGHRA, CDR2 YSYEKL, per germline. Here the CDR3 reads CASSQVRQNTEAFF. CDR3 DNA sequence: TGCGCCAGCAGCCAAGTTAGACAGAACACTGAAGCTTTCTTT.

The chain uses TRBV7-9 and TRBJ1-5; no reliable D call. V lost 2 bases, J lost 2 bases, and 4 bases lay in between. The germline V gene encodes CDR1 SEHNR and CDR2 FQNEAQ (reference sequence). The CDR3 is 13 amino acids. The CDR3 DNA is TGTGCCAGCAGCTTACATGGCAATCAGCCCCAGCATTTT. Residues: CASSLHGNQPQHF.

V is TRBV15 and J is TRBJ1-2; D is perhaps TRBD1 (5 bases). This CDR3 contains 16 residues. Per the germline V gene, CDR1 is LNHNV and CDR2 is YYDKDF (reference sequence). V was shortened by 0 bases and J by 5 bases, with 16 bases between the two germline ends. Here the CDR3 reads CATSRDGPGLYYGYTF. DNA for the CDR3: TGTGCCACCAGCAGAGATGGGCCGGGACTGTATTATGGCTACACCTTC.

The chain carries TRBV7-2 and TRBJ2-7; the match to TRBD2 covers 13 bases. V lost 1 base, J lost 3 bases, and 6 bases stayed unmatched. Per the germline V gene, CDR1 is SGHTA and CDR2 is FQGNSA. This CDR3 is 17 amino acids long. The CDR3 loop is CASSLGTSGRTIYEQYF. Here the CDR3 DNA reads TGTGCCAGCAGCTTAGGGACTAGCGGGAGAACGATCTACGAGCAGTACTTC.

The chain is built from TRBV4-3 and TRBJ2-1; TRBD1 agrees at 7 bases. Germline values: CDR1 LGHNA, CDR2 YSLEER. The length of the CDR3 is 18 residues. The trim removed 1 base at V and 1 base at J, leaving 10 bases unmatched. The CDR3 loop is CASSQAFTGVSSYNEQFF. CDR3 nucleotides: TGCGCCAGCAGCCAAGCTTTCACAGGGGTATCATCCTACAATGAGCAGTTCTTC.

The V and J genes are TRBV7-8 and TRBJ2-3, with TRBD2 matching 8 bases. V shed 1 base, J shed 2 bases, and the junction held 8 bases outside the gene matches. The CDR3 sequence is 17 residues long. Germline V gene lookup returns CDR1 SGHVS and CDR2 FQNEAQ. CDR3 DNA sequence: TGTGCCAGCAGCTTAGGAGCGGGGGCCACAATCACAGATACGCAGTATTTT. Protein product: CASSLGAGATITDTQYF.

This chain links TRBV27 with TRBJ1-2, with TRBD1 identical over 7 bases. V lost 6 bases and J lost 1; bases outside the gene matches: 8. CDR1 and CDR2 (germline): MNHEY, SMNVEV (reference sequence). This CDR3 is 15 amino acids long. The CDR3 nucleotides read TGTGCCAGCAGACCGAGGGGACAGTTTAACTATGGCTACACCTTC. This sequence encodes CASRPRGQFNYGYTF.

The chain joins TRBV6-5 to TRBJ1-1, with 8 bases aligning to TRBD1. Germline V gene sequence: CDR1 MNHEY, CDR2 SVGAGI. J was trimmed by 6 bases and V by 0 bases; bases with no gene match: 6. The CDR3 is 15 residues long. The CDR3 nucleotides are TGTGCCAGCAGTTACTCCGGACAGGGTCCCTCTGAAGCTTTCTTT. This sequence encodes CASSYSGQGPSEAFF.

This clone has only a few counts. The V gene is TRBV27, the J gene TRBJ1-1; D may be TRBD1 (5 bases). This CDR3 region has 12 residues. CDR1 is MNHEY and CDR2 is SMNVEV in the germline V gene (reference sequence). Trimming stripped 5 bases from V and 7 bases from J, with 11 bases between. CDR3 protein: CASSTGQGEAFF. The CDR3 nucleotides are TGTGCCAGCAGTACCGGCCAGGGTGAAGCTTTCTTT.

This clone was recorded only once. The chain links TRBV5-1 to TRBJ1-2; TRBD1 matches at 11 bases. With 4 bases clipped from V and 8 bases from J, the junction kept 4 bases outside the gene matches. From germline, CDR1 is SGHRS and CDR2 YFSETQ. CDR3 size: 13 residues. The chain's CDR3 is CASSQGQGDGYTF. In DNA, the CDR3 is TGCGCCAGCAGCCAGGGACAGGGGGACGGCTACACCTTC.